One sample yielded the 21 T cell receptor beta chains listed below, sequenced in a study of STAT5B mutations in CD4+ large granular lymphocyte leukemia. Sequencing was performed with immunoSEQ multiplex PCR; in TCRdb, only in-frame clones are kept and a portion is missing. The data hold about 30,000 clones, with approximately 80% observed a single time. Sample: CD4+ T cells from blood buffy coats. The receptors come from a human donor in good health.

CDR3 bases: TGTGCCAGCAGTTGGGGACAGGGGGCAACTAATGAAAAACTGTTTTTT. Its protein product is CASSWGQGATNEKLFF. This chain joins TRBV28 and TRBJ1-4; the match to TRBD1 covers 11 bases. The CDR3 contains 16 residues. Germline CDR1 MDHEN, CDR2 SYDVKM. Trimming cost V 4 bases and J 0 bases; bases outside gene matches: 1. The full variable domain, with the rest looked up from reference TRBV28 and TRBJ1-4, is DVKVTQSSRYLVKRTGEKVFLECVQDMDHENMFWYRQDPGLGLRLIYFSYDVKMKEKGDIPEGYSVSREKKERFSLILESASTNQTSMYLCASSWGQGATNEKLFFGSGTQLSVL.

This rearrangement joins TRBV5-8 to TRBJ2-1; the match to TRBD1 covers 7 bases. The V gene's germline CDR1 is SGHTS and CDR2 YDEGEE. Trimming cost V 0 bases and J 3 bases; bases outside gene matches: 3. The CDR3 extends over 15 amino acids. CDR3 DNA: TGTGCCAGCAGCTTGGGGGACAGAATCTACAATGAGCAGTTCTTC. It codes for CASSLGDRIYNEQFF.

The chain couples TRBV30 to TRBJ1-1; D perhaps matches TRBD1 (6 bases). Germline lookup yields CDR1 GTSNPN and CDR2 SVGIG (reference sequence). The CDR3 runs to 13 residues. V was clipped by 2 bases and J by 3 bases, with 10 bases between them. The CDR3 region has the DNA TGTGCCTGGAGTACAGGGTTAGACACTGAAGCTTTCTTT. Residues: CAWSTGLDTEAFF.

The chain is built from TRBV27 and TRBJ1-5; possible D gene TRBD1, 6 bases. V was shortened by 0 bases and J by 6 bases, with 12 bases between the two germline ends. Germline-derived CDR1 and CDR2 are MNHEY and SMNVEV (reference sequence). CDR3 length equals 15 residues. CDR3 coding DNA: TGTGCCAGCAGTTTATCGAGTACAGGGTTTCAGCCCCAGCATTTT. Its protein is CASSLSSTGFQPQHF.

The count of this clone is one. V usage is TRBV18 and J usage is TRBJ2-2; 8 positions agree with TRBD1. V lost 4 bases and J lost 0; bases outside the gene matches: 1. Germline V CDR1 and CDR2: KGHSH, LQKENI. This CDR3 is built from 15 residues. In nucleotides, the CDR3 is TGTGCCAGCTCACTGGACAGGGCGAACACCGGGGAGCTGTTTTTT. The encoded protein is CASSLDRANTGELFF.

The chain couples TRBV5-4 to TRBJ1-2; D is undetermined. The CDR3 consists of 14 residues. CDR1 and CDR2 (germline): SGHNT, YYREEE (reference sequence). Trimming cost V 4 bases and J 3 bases, with 13 bases left between them. The CDR3: CASSPASRDYGYTF. The DNA of the CDR3 is TGTGCCAGCAGCCCAGCGTCCCGGGACTATGGCTACACCTTC.

V usage is TRBV2 and J usage is TRBJ1-2; 7 positions agree with TRBD1. V was pared by 10 bases and J by 8 bases, with 13 bases of the junction left unmatched. CDR1 is SNHLY and CDR2 is FYNNEI in the germline V gene. This CDR3 spans 13 amino acids. CDR3: CATQDSTGTGYTF. DNA of the CDR3: TGTGCCACCCAAGATTCGACAGGGACCGGCTACACCTTC.

The rearrangement links TRBV27 to TRBJ1-5; 8 nucleotides match TRBD1. The CDR3 loop spans 13 amino acids. V lost 8 bases, J lost 4 bases, and 4 bases stayed unmatched. Germline-derived CDR1 and CDR2 are MNHEY and SMNVEV (reference sequence). The CDR3 bases are TGTGCCAGCGGTTGGACAGGGAATCAGCCCCAGCATTTT. Protein product: CASGWTGNQPQHF.

This chain uses TRBV7-3 with TRBJ2-1; 11 bases fit TRBD2. This CDR3 has 15 residues. V gave up 5 bases and J gave up 9 bases; unmatched junction bases: 9. Germline V gene lookup returns CDR1 SGHTA and CDR2 FQGTGA. CDR3 bases: TGTGCCAGCAGCCGCCTTAGCGGGGGGGCAGGTGAGCAGTTCTTC. It encodes CASSRLSGGAGEQFF. The full variable domain, in which reference TRBV7-3 and TRBJ2-1 provide the parts outside the CDR3, is GAGVSQTPSNKVTEKGKYVELRCDPISGHTALYWYRQSLGQGPEFLIYFQGTGAADDSGLPNDRFFAVRPEGSVSTLKIQRTERGDSAVYLCASSRLSGGAGEQFFGPGTRLTVL.

The chain recombines TRBV5-1 with TRBJ1-1, with a weak D call TRBD1 (6 bases). CDR3 size: 13 residues. V shed 6 bases and J shed 1 base, with 10 bases lying between them. Germline assignment: CDR1 SGHRS and CDR2 YFSETQ. Here the CDR3 reads CASNGQPNTEAFF. CDR3 coding DNA: TGCGCCAGCAACGGACAGCCGAACACTGAAGCTTTCTTT. The full variable domain, its missing parts supplied by reference TRBV5-1 and TRBJ1-1, is KAGVTQTPRYLIKTRGQQVTLSCSPISGHRSVSWYQQTPGQGLQFLFEYFSETQRNKGNFPGRFSGRQFSNSRSEMNVSTLELGDSALYLCASNGQPNTEAFFGQGTRLTVV.

This clone was picked up a small number of times. CDR3 in amino acids: CASSVGETQYF. The CDR3 DNA reads as TGTGCCAGCAGTGTAGGAGAGACCCAGTACTTC. This rearrangement joins TRBV2 to TRBJ2-5; D is unclear. The CDR3 loop spans 11 amino acids. V was clipped by 4 bases and J by 4 bases, with 4 bases between them. Germline values: CDR1 SNHLY, CDR2 FYNNEI. The complete variable domain, with remaining parts taken from reference TRBV2 and TRBJ2-5, reads EPEVTQTPSHQVTQMGQEVILRCVPISNHLYFYWYRQILGQKVEFLVSFYNNEISEKSEIFDDQFSVERPDGSNFTLKIRSTKLEDSAMYFCASSVGETQYFGPGTRLLVL.

The CDR3 DNA is TGTGCCATCAGTGATCCAAGCAGGGCCTACGAGCAGTACTTC. Translating it yields CAISDPSRAYEQYF. This chain joins TRBV10-3 and TRBJ2-7; TRBD1 is a possible D gene (5 bases). Trimming pared 3 bases from V and 2 bases from J, leaving 11 bases between. CDR1 is ENHRY and CDR2 is SYGVKD in the germline V gene. The CDR3 is 14 amino acids.

This chain connects TRBV2 to TRBJ1-3; D unclear. This CDR3 is 16 amino acids long. Between the trimmed V and J ends, which lost 8 bases and 0 bases, there was a span of 17 bases. CDR1 is SNHLY and CDR2 is FYNNEI in the germline V gene. CDR3 nucleotide sequence: TGTGCCAGCCGACCAGGACGTACGAGCTCTGGAAACACCATATATTTT. This encodes CASRPGRTSSGNTIYF.

This chain links TRBV19 with TRBJ2-2; TRBD1 matches 10 bases. Germline assignment: CDR1 LNHDA and CDR2 SQIVND (reference sequence). V was clipped by 3 bases and J by 5 bases; unmatched bases: 6. This CDR3 comprises 16 residues. The CDR3 DNA sequence: TGTGCCAGTAGTATCGGAGGGACAGGGGTTACCGGGGAGCTGTTTTTT. Translating gives CASSIGGTGVTGELFF.

The chain recombines TRBV5-8 with TRBJ2-5; 7 bases agree with TRBD1. Losses at the gene ends were 0 bases for V and 1 base for J; bases not matched to a gene: 3. Germline loops: CDR1 SGHTS, CDR2 YDEGEE. The CDR3 contains 15 residues. The CDR3 loop reads CASSLGDRGQETQYF. CDR3 DNA sequence: TGTGCCAGCAGCTTGGGGGACAGAGGCCAAGAGACCCAGTACTTC.

The CDR3 reads CASSLRREASYEQYF. DNA of the CDR3: TGTGCCAGCAGCTTACGGCGGGAGGCCTCCTACGAGCAGTACTTC. The rearrangement joins TRBV7-8 to TRBJ2-7; 8 bases map to TRBD2. Germline CDR1 is SGHVS and CDR2 is FQNEAQ. The J segment lost 0 bases and the V segment lost 2 bases, leaving 3 bases of the junction unmatched. The CDR3 runs 15 residues.

The chain uses TRBV21-1 and TRBJ1-5; the table's D gene call, TRBD1, was not cross checked with the DNA. TRBV21-1 is recorded as a pseudogene. This CDR3 comprises 14 residues. The CDR3 DNA is TGTGCCAGCAGCAAGGCCGTTTACAATCAGCCCCAGCATTTT. Protein: CASSKAVYNQPQHF.

The chain recombines TRBV19 with TRBJ2-5; the D gene is possibly TRBD2 (6 bases). Germline V gene sequence: CDR1 LNHDA, CDR2 SQIVND (reference sequence). Trimming removed 4 bases from V and 2 bases from J, with 14 bases in between. This CDR3 has 15 amino acids. The CDR3 DNA reads as TGTGCCAGTAGTAAGGCGGGGACTCTTCAAGAGACCCAGTACTTC. Its translation: CASSKAGTLQETQYF.

The genes are TRBV30 and TRBJ1-5; a weak D match, TRBD1 (5 bases). The CDR3 is made up of 15 amino acids. V lost 5 bases, J lost 6 bases, and 20 bases lay in between. Germline CDR1 and CDR2: GTSNPN and SVGIG (reference sequence). CDR3 in amino acids: CAWSSGQGGGQPQHF. The CDR3, as DNA: TGTGCCTGGTCCTCGGGGCAGGGCGGGGGTCAGCCCCAGCATTTT.

The rearrangement links TRBV9 to TRBJ2-7; tentatively, D is TRBD1 (5 bases). The ends were cut back, 6 bases at V and 5 bases at J, with 18 bases in the middle. The CDR3 is 14 amino acids. Germline CDR1 and CDR2: SGDLS and YYNGEE. The CDR3 DNA reads TGTGCCAGCAACCAGGGTAGACCCGTGGACGAGCAGTACTTC. Translating it yields CASNQGRPVDEQYF.

This clone was recorded only once. The chain has TRBV30 and TRBJ2-2; TRBD1 matches 7 bases. CDR3 length equals 15 residues. The ends lost 1 base at V and 4 bases at J; junction bases unmatched: 6. The germline CDR1 and CDR2 sequences are GTSNPN and SVGIG (reference sequence). The CDR3 loop is CAWSEGAGLTGELFF. DNA of the CDR3: TGTGCCTGGAGTGAGGGGGCAGGGCTCACCGGGGAGCTGTTTTTT.